The T cell receptor beta chain described here comes from a study of blood T cell repertoires in COVID-19 (dated by TCRdb to between 2020 and 2021). Study-level background: Samples from collaborators originated in the United States, Italy and Spain and spanned both the acute and convalescent phases of COVID-19. The material from the prospective study consisted of cDNA or gDNA derived from T cells, B-cell-depleted T cells, or PBMCs. Subjects who had been exposed to COVID-19, were actively infected with it, or had recovered from it provided the deeply sampled blood TCRbeta repertoires that made up the dataset. The repertoires were released in a freely available public database meant as a resource for research on the immune response to SARS-CoV-2. Samples came from the ongoing ImmuneRACE study (first 160 participants) plus 1,254 subjects from 6 global collaborators. Nearly every sample came with metadata listing a de-identified subject ID, COVID-19 status, age in years and sex. Where available, HLA class I and class II types were obtained from metadata supplied by the sample provider rather than from assay-based typing. Results and caveats for the whole study, not just this receptor: How much clinical and demographic metadata was included differed by source and by participant, and the metadata was provided uncurated.

Each collaborating institution followed its own protocols to collect whole blood in K2EDTA tubes. Collaborator samples were shipped for TCRbeta analysis as frozen whole blood, isolated PBMCs, or DNA extracted from either sample type. A remark on this clone: It lacks a known antigen. Base qualities were left out, and no much larger clone turns up one base away.

TCRbeta CDR3 regions were amplified from genomic DNA using the immunoSEQ Assay, a bias-controlled multiplex PCR. On the study's bioinformatics: The number of nucleated cells in each sample was estimated from the amplification of reference gene primers within the assay. To quantify the absolute abundance of each unique TCRbeta CDR3 rearrangement, sequence reads were collapsed and filtered. For each sample, productive Simpson clonality was calculated by taking the square root of Simpson's diversity index across productive rearrangements. Held by TCRdb, this immuneACCESS table contains in-frame sequences only and omits some clones. Under half of the omission traces to an unresolved V gene where checked; the cause of the rest is unknown. V, J and clone size are taken as reported in that table, and D and trimming were inferred from the DNA itself. The sample data list approximately 170,000 clones, and around 84% of these were observed just once. The ten largest clones take up roughly 19% of the sample.

From cysteine to phenylalanine, the CDR3 is 15 amino acids long. Of all the DNA, just the CDR3 is kept, 45 bases in frame from base 1. Relative to germline, V is 4 bases shorter and J is 2 bases shorter, with 13 bases between their ends. Via the germline V gene, CDR1 is SGDLS and CDR2 YYNGEE. Sequences were obtained from peripheral blood. This receptor chain uses TRBV9 and TRBJ1-3; too little of a D gene remains to name it. This clonotype originated in a woman at least 80 years old with acute or convalescent COVID-19. The encoded CDR3 is CASSPRFEAGNTIYF. DNA sequence: TGTGCCAGCAGCCCGCGTTTCGAGGCTGGAAACACCATATATTTT.